This T cell receptor (beta chain) was identified during a study of control samples from healthy donors and cancer patients. The protocol was immunoSEQ multiplex PCR, while the TCRdb copy is restricted to in-frame clones and leaves out a portion. The data show roughly 400,000 clones, around nine tenths seen once. The germline gives CDR1 LGHNA, CDR2 YNFKEQ. This CDR3 has 15 amino acids. Trimming took 2 bases from V and 5 from J, leaving 15 bases between them. Sequenced sample: PBMCs. The chain carries TRBV4-2 and TRBJ2-5; TRBD2 is a possible D gene (7 bases). This sequence originates from a man aged 40-49 years with head and neck cancer. CDR3 DNA: TGTGCCAGCAGCCAACTTACAGGGCGGGGGGAGACCCAGTACTTC. Translated: CASSQLTGRGETQYF.